This T cell receptor beta chain came from a study of CXCR3-negative and CXCR3-positive naive CD8 T cells. Findings and caveats of the study: Naive CXCR3-positive and CXCR3-negative cells shared TRBV-TRBJ usage; memory cells diverged.

A note on this clonotype: Antigen: not known.

Sorting was done in triplicate for each CD8+ T cell subset (under 330,000 cells each). The CDR3 spans 14 residues. CDR1 and CDR2 from the germline V gene are SGDLS and YYNGEE. Via 5' RACE with UMI labels, TRB cDNA libraries were prepared. No DNA is given; TCRdb re-called the 5' RACE reads and lists each CDR3 protein once. In all, the sample yields some 40,000 distinct CDR3 sequences. This chain links TRBV9 with TRBJ2-7; TCRdb selects TRBD2, and the lack of DNA leaves this call unchecked. The receptor comes from a human donor in good health. Some clones in this sample may be carry-over from other donors' samples. Sequenced: memory CD8+ T cells from blood. The CDR3 spells CASSVGGDLYEQYF.